These 7 T cell receptor beta chains came from one sample sequenced in a study of blood T cells in healthy people across ages. Combining a sample-barcoded 5' primer with a J-beta primer mix, a second PCR ran for roughly 7 to 12 cycles. TCRdb ran MiXCR on the 5' RACE reads and lists one entry per CDR3 protein. The sample consists of 1.5 million or so distinct CDR3 sequences, 35% to 45% of them appearing once. The sequenced material came from blood. Receptors were obtained from a woman between 18 and 29 years old in good health.

The chain uses TRBV5-1 and TRBJ2-4; 11 nucleotides align to TRBD2. The V gene end was trimmed by 3 bases and the J gene end by 4 bases; junction bases not matched to a gene: 3. The CDR3 has 15 residues. From germline, CDR1 is SGHRS and CDR2 YFSETQ. CDR3 coding DNA: TGCGCCAGCAGCTCTGGGACTAGCGGAAAAAACATTCAGTACTTC. It encodes CASSSGTSGKNIQYF.

This clonotype was found many times. The chain couples TRBV6-5 to TRBJ2-7, with D uncertain. V lost 5 bases, J lost 2 bases, and 16 bases lay in between. The CDR3 has 15 amino acids. Germline loops: CDR1 MNHEY, CDR2 SVGAGI. CDR3 in DNA: TGTGCCAGCAGTCCACGGACGGACGCGACCTACGAGCAGTACTTC. Encoded protein: CASSPRTDATYEQYF.

This clonotype was detected only a few times. The rearrangement uses TRBV7-9 and TRBJ1-6; a possible D gene is TRBD1 (5 bases). The CDR3 sequence is 17 residues long. In germline, CDR1 is SEHNR, CDR2 FQNEAQ (reference sequence). V shed 0 bases and J shed 0 bases, with 9 bases lying between them. DNA for the CDR3: TGTGCCAGCAGCTTAGCGTCTCAGGGCTCCTATAATTCACCCCTCCACTTT. Translation gives CASSLASQGSYNSPLHF.

In its sample, this clonotype was seen a few times. The chain recombines TRBV18 with TRBJ2-7; D may be TRBD2 (5 bases). Germline values: CDR1 KGHSH, CDR2 LQKENI. The CDR3 sequence is 15 residues long. V shed 3 bases and J shed 1 base, with 13 bases lying between them. CDR3 in DNA: TGTGCCAGCTCACCTACGGGAACGGCTTCCTACGAGCAGTACTTC. Encoded protein: CASSPTGTASYEQYF. Combining the CDR3 with reference TRBV18 and TRBJ2-7 gives the whole variable domain NAGVMQNPRHLVRRRGQEARLRCSPMKGHSHVYWYRQLPEEGLKFMVYLQKENIIDESGMPKERFSAEFPKEGPSILRIQQVVRGDSAAYFCASSPTGTASYEQYFGPGTRLTVT.

This chain joins TRBV3-1 and TRBJ2-5; no firm D call. V gave up 1 base and J gave up 0 bases, with 9 bases separating them. CDR1 is LGHDT, CDR2 YNNKEL, per germline (reference sequence). The CDR3 is 15 residues long. CDR3 region: CASSQGIPNQETQYF. CDR3 nucleotides: TGTGCCAGCAGCCAAGGTATACCTAACCAAGAGACCCAGTACTTC.

This sequence joins TRBV5-8 and TRBJ2-1, with D perhaps given as TRBD1 or TRBD2 (7 bases each). TRBJ2-7 matches the DNA end more closely, so the J call is doubtful. CDR1 and CDR2 from the germline V gene are SGHTS and YDEGEE. The length of the CDR3 is 16 residues. CDR3: CASSLVGGGSYNEQYF. DNA of the CDR3: TGTGCCAGCAGCTTGGTGGGAGGGGGCTCCTACAATGAGCAGTACTTC.

The chain is built from TRBV10-1 and TRBJ2-5; D not certain. Trimming pared 3 bases from V and 6 bases from J, leaving 11 bases between. The CDR3 sequence is 13 residues long. CDR1 is WNHNN, CDR2 SYGVQD, per germline (reference sequence). The CDR3 DNA is TGCGCCAGCAGTGAAGGGATCACACAGACCCAGTACTTC. It translates to CASSEGITQTQYF.